This T cell receptor (beta chain) is from a study of blood T cells in healthy people across ages. CDR3 size: 17 residues. V was cut by 3 bases and J by 0 bases, with 12 bases left in between. Germline CDR1 is SGHVS and CDR2 is FQNEAQ. A sample-barcoded 5' primer and a J-beta primer mix were used in a second PCR of roughly 7 to 11 cycles. Every cDNA was tagged by a template-switch adaptor with 12 random nucleotides. TCRdb re-derived calls from the 5' RACE reads in MiXCR, one entry per CDR3 protein. Altogether roughly 680,000 distinct CDR3 sequences are present, 40% to 65% being singletons, with the ten largest covering roughly 14%. General observations from the study: Greater diversity and more naive CD4+ cells were seen in long-lived donors than in aged donors. Percentage of naive T cells showed a strong correlation with TCR beta diversity.

This clonotype was observed many times. Its specificity is not known. The clonotype originates from a woman over 75 in good health. The chain uses TRBV7-8 and TRBJ2-6; D may be TRBD2 (6 bases). Sequencing input: blood. CDR3 amino acids: CASSFGTVNSGANVLTF. In DNA, the CDR3 is TGTGCCAGCAGCTTCGGGACTGTCAACTCTGGGGCCAACGTCCTGACTTTC. Complete variable domain (other parts from reference TRBV7-8 and TRBJ2-6): GAGVSQSPRYKVAKRGQDVALRCDPISGHVSLFWYQQALGQGPEFLTYFQNEAQLDKSGLPSDRFFAERPEGSVSTLKIQRTQQEDSAVYLCASSFGTVNSGANVLTFGAGSRLTVL.